This T cell receptor (beta chain) was found in a study of cytomegalovirus exposure and HLA in healthy donors. Study findings and constraints: Some TCR beta chains (roughly 160 of them) were listed as cytomegalovirus-associated.

In its sample, this clone was seen a few times. Its target is not known. Amplification used 60 Vbeta primers and 13 Jbeta primers. Libraries were prepared by immunoSEQ multiplex PCR; TCRdb keeps only in-frame clonotypes and omits some of them. The sample holds more than 95,000 clones, 60% to 80% seen once. The sequencing sample was made of PBMCs. The receptor was derived from a man aged 25-40 years in good health and CMV-seronegative.

The DNA for the CDR3 is TGTGCCAGCTCACCGGACAGGGAGGTCAATGAGCAGTTCTTC. Its translation is CASSPDREVNEQFF. V gene TRBV18 combines with J gene TRBJ2-1, with 8 bases matching TRBD1. Germline loops: CDR1 KGHSH, CDR2 LQKENI. CDR3 length: 14 amino acids. Losses at the gene ends were 3 bases for V and 6 bases for J; bases not matched to a gene: 4.